This TCR beta chain derives from a study of regulatory T cells in long-lasting Graves disease. Findings and limits, study-wide: Less diverse TCR repertoires were seen in persistent Graves' patients than in newly diagnosed ones. When disease was persistent, TRBV28, TRBJ1-2 and TRBJ2-5 were the favored segments.

Both iRepertoire HTBI primers and Arm-PCR of CDR3 regions were used to build the TCR beta libraries. TCRdb independently ran MiXCR on the multiplex PCR reads; one entry per CDR3 protein. Among roughly 500,000 distinct CDR3 sequences listed, 20% were seen once. This clonotype has a count of ten or more. Its target is unknown. The J segment lost 7 bases and the V segment lost 3 bases, leaving 8 bases of the junction unmatched. The germline gives CDR1 GTSNPN, CDR2 SVGIG (reference sequence). This CDR3 has 14 residues. Time point noted: persistent/refractory GD, antithyroid drugs over 5 years with positive TRAb. RNA from PBMCs was the source of the TCR library.

V usage is TRBV30 and J usage is TRBJ1-5; 8 bases are a match to TRBD1. The receptor was isolated from a female donor with Graves disease. Source: peripheral blood mononuclear cells (PBMCs), taken when the disease was refractory, from a patient treated with antithyroid drugs. The CDR3, as DNA: TGTGCCTGGAGATCTAGGACAGGGCAACAGCCCCAGCATTTT. It yields the protein CAWRSRTGQQPQHF.